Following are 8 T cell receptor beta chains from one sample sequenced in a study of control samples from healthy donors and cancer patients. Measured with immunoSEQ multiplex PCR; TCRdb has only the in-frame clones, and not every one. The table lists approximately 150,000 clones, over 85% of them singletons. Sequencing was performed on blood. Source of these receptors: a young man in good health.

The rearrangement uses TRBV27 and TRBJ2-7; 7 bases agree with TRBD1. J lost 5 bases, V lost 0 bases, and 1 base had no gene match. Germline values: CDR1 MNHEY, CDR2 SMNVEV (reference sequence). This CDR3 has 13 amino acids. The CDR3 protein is CASSLSGQHEQYF. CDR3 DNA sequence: TGTGCCAGCAGTTTATCGGGACAGCACGAGCAGTACTTC.

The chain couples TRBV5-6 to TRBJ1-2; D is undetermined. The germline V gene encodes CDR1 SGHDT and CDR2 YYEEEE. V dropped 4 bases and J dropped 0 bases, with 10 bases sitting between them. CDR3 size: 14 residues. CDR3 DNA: TGTGCCAGCAGCCCAATAGCCGCTAACTATGGCTACACCTTC. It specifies CASSPIAANYGYTF.

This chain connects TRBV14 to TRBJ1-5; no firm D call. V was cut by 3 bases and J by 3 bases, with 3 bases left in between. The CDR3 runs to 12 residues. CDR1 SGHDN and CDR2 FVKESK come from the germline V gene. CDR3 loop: CASSHSNQPQHF. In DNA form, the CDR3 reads TGTGCCAGCAGCCACTCCAATCAGCCCCAGCATTTT.

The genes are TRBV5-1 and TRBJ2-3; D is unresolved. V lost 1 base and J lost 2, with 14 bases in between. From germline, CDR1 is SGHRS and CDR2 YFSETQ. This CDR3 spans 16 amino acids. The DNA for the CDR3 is TGCGCCAGCAGCTTGCCCCTTGTCTCACTCACAGATACGCAGTATTTT. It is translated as CASSLPLVSLTDTQYF.

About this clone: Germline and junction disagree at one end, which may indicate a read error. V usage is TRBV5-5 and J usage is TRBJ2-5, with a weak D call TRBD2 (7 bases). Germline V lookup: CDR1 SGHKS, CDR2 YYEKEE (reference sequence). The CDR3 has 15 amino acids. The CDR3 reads CASTLAGEGVETQYF. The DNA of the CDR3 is TGTGCCAGCACCTTGGCGGGAGAGGGGGTAGAGACCCAGTACTTC.

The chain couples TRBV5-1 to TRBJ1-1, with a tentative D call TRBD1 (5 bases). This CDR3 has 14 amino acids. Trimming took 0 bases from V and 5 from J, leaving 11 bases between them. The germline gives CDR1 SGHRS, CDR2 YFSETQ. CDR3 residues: CASSLAGGSTEAFF. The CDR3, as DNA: TGCGCCAGCAGCTTGGCTGGGGGATCAACTGAAGCTTTCTTT.

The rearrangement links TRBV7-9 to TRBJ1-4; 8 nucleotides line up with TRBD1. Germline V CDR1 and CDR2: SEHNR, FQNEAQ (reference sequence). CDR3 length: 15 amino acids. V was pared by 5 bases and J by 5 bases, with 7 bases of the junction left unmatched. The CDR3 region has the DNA TGTGCCAGCAGCAACTCAGGGGGCGCGAATGAAAAACTGTTTTTT. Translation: CASSNSGGANEKLFF.

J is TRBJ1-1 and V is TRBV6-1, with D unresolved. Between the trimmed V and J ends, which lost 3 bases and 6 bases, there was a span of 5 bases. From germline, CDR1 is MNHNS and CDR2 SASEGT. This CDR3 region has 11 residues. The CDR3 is CASSEFPEAFF. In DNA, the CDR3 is TGTGCCAGCAGTGAGTTCCCTGAAGCTTTCTTT.